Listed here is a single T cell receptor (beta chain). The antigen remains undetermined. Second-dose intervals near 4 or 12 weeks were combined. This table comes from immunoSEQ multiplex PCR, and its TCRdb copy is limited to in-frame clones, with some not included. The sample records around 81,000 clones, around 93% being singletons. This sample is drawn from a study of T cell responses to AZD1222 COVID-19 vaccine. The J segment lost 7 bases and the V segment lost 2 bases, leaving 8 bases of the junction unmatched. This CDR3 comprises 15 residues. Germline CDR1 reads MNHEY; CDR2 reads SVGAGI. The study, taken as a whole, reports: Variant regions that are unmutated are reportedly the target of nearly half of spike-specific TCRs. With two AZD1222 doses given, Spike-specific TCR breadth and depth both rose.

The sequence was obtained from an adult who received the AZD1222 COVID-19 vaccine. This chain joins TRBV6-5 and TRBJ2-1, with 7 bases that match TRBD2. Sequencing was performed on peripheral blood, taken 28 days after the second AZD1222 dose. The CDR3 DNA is TGTGCCAGCAGTTACGAGGCAGGGCGGGGGAATGAGCAGTTCTTC. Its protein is CASSYEAGRGNEQFF.